The clone carrying this TCR beta chain occurred a few times. What it binds is unknown. This entry is derived from a study of identical twins. MiXCR, run by TCRdb on the 5' RACE reads, gives a single entry per CDR3 protein. The repertoire holds 1,800,000 or so distinct CDR3 sequences, under 35% seen once, with around 0.3% in the top ten. This CDR3 spans 13 amino acids. Germline V gene lookup returns CDR1 LGHNT and CDR2 FRNRAP. V trimming: 7 bases; J trimming: 11 bases; junction bases outside the gene matches: 9. Study-level points and caveats: Beta out-of-frame sequences showed weaker excess twin sharing. Models underestimated how often monozygotic twins shared out-of-frame TCR alpha.

The sample comprised cord blood. The receptor's source is a newborn girl in good health. The genes are TRBV12-5 and TRBJ2-5; TRBD1 matches at 11 bases. DNA of the CDR3: TGTGCTAGTGCCCGGACAGGGGGCAATGAGCAGTACTTC. Encoded protein: CASARTGGNEQYF.